This entry lists 14 T cell receptor beta chains sequenced from one sample in a study of cytomegalovirus exposure and HLA in healthy donors. The PCR was carried out with 60 Vbeta primers and 13 Jbeta primers. Libraries were prepared by immunoSEQ multiplex PCR; TCRdb keeps only in-frame clonotypes and omits some of them. The sample carries about 100,000 clones, around 76% recorded once. What was sequenced was PBMCs. The receptors come from a woman aged 45 to 65 in good health and CMV-seropositive.

The V call is TRBV10-3, the J call TRBJ1-5, with 8 bases matching TRBD1. Trimming removed 4 bases from V and 1 base from J; junction bases left unmatched: 6. Germline V gene sequence: CDR1 ENHRY, CDR2 SYGVKD. This CDR3 spans 16 amino acids. The CDR3 here is CAISGQGTGSNQPQHF. DNA for the CDR3: TGTGCCATCAGTGGACAGGGGACGGGCAGCAATCAGCCCCAGCATTTT.

The J gene is TRBJ1-2, the V gene TRBV2; TRBD1 agrees at 11 bases. From germline, CDR1 is SNHLY and CDR2 FYNNEI. The ends lost 6 bases at V and 3 bases at J; junction bases unmatched: 6. There are 15 residues in the CDR3. This CDR3 is CASRTGTGGYYGYTF. The CDR3 region has the DNA TGTGCCAGCAGGACCGGGACAGGGGGTTACTATGGCTACACCTTC.

This clone was seen just once. This sequence joins TRBV19 and TRBJ1-2; weak D call: TRBD1 (6 bases). This CDR3 is built from 13 residues. V was shortened by 9 bases and J by 11 bases, with 22 bases between the two germline ends. In germline, CDR1 is LNHDA, CDR2 SQIVND (reference sequence). The CDR3: CASNLGQFTLYTF. In DNA form, the CDR3 reads TGTGCCAGCAACCTCGGACAGTTCACGCTATACACCTTC.

The rearrangement joins TRBV10-3 to TRBJ1-2, with 7 bases that match TRBD1. The length of the CDR3 is 13 residues. Germline V gene lookup returns CDR1 ENHRY and CDR2 SYGVKD. V gave up 6 bases and J gave up 8 bases; unmatched junction bases: 9. DNA of the CDR3: TGTGCCATCAGAGTACAGGGGCCGGGGGGCTACACCTTC. Translation: CAIRVQGPGGYTF.

The gene calls are TRBV5-8 and TRBJ2-7, with 7 bases identical to TRBD1. The CDR3 has 14 amino acids. The V gene's germline CDR1 is SGHTS and CDR2 YDEGEE. Trimming at V came to 2 bases and at J to 1 base, leaving 3 bases not matched to a gene. The CDR3 nucleotides read TGTGCCAGCAGCTTCGGGGACAGTTCCTACGAGCAGTACTTC. Its translation: CASSFGDSSYEQYF.

This chain joins TRBV5-4 and TRBJ2-3; D not certain. The CDR3 length is 13 residues. Trimming stripped 0 bases from V and 4 bases from J, with 6 bases between. Germline lookup yields CDR1 SGHNT and CDR2 YYREEE (reference sequence). The CDR3 spells CASSLAGSDTQYF. The CDR3 nucleotides are TGTGCCAGCAGCTTGGCCGGGTCAGATACGCAGTATTTT. Variable domain in full (rest from reference TRBV5-4 and TRBJ2-3): ETGVTQSPTHLIKTRGQQVTLRCSSQSGHNTVSWYQQALGQGPQFIFQYYREEENGRGNFPPRFSGLQFPNYSSELNVNALELDDSALYLCASSLAGSDTQYFGPGTRLTVL.

The DNA for the CDR3 is TGCGCCAGCAGCTTGGACGGTTCCGATACGCAGTATTTT. Translated, it gives CASSLDGSDTQYF. The chain is built from TRBV5-1 and TRBJ2-3; no firm D call. There are 13 residues in the CDR3. From germline, CDR1 is SGHRS and CDR2 YFSETQ. V lost 0 bases, J lost 6 bases, and 8 bases lay in between. Full variable domain (remainder filled in from reference TRBV5-1 and TRBJ2-3): KAGVTQTPRYLIKTRGQQVTLSCSPISGHRSVSWYQQTPGQGLQFLFEYFSETQRNKGNFPGRFSGRQFSNSRSEMNVSTLELGDSALYLCASSLDGSDTQYFGPGTRLTVL.

The V gene is TRBV30, the J gene TRBJ1-6; perhaps TRBD1 as D (6 bases). The V end lost 2 bases, the J end lost 1 base, and 12 bases lay between the germline ends. CDR3 length: 16 amino acids. In germline, CDR1 is GTSNPN, CDR2 SVGIG (reference sequence). This CDR3 is CAWSMTGWSYNSPLHF. In nucleotides, the CDR3 is TGTGCCTGGAGTATGACAGGCTGGTCCTATAATTCACCCCTCCACTTT. Filled out from reference TRBV30 and TRBJ1-6, the complete variable domain reads SQTIHQWPATLVQPVGSPLSLECTVEGTSNPNLYWYRQAAGRGLQLLFYSVGIGQISSEVPQNLSASRPQDRQFILSSKKLLLSDSGFYLCAWSMTGWSYNSPLHFGNGTRLTVT.

This chain connects TRBV7-2 to TRBJ1-2, with a weak D call TRBD1 (5 bases). CDR1 and CDR2 from the germline V gene are SGHTA and FQGNSA. CDR3 size: 13 residues. The ends were cut back, 2 bases at V and 8 bases at J, with 12 bases in the middle. CDR3 loop: CASSLLEGAGYTF. As DNA, the CDR3 is TGTGCCAGCAGCTTACTAGAAGGGGCCGGCTACACCTTC.

This chain joins TRBV27 and TRBJ2-3, with a possible D match to TRBD2 (5 bases). With 3 bases removed from V and 0 bases from J, the gap between germline ends came to 22 bases. CDR1 and CDR2 (germline): MNHEY, SMNVEV (reference sequence). The CDR3 has 19 amino acids. The CDR3 loop reads CASSFGPILAQTSTDTQYF. The CDR3 DNA sequence: TGTGCCAGCAGTTTTGGTCCGATCCTAGCACAAACTAGCACAGATACGCAGTATTTT.

The chain couples TRBV7-6 to TRBJ2-2, with 9 bases that match TRBD1. The germline V gene encodes CDR1 SGHVS and CDR2 FNYEAQ. Trimming at V came to 4 bases and at J to 6 bases, leaving 0 bases not matched to a gene. The CDR3 contains 13 residues. The CDR3: CASSWTGAGELFF. The CDR3 bases are TGTGCCAGCAGCTGGACAGGGGCCGGGGAGCTGTTTTTT.

The chain recombines TRBV6-4 with TRBJ2-3; D gene ambiguous. CDR3 length equals 12 residues. Germline V gives CDR1 MRHNA, CDR2 SNTAGT. V gave up 2 bases and J gave up 3 bases, with 3 bases separating them. In DNA form, the CDR3 reads TGTGCCAGCAGTGACCGGACAGATACGCAGTATTTT. This gives the protein CASSDRTDTQYF.

The rearrangement joins TRBV27 to TRBJ2-5; 9 bases agree with TRBD1. Matching the DNA end better, TRBJ2-7 makes the J call doubtful. There are 15 residues in the CDR3. Germline loops: CDR1 MNHEY, CDR2 SMNVEV (reference sequence). The CDR3 protein is CASSKAGQGIYEQYF. The CDR3 DNA follows: TGTGCCAGCAGTAAGGCGGGACAGGGTATATACGAGCAGTACTTC.

The CDR3 DNA reads TGTGCCAGCACTAATACGGGATTCTATATAAACGAGCAGTACTTC. It translates to CASTNTGFYINEQYF. V and J are TRBV27 and TRBJ2-7, with D perhaps matching TRBD2 (5 bases). Trimming left V 7 bases short and J 5 bases short, with 21 bases between. The CDR3 spans 15 residues. Germline values: CDR1 MNHEY, CDR2 SMNVEV (reference sequence).